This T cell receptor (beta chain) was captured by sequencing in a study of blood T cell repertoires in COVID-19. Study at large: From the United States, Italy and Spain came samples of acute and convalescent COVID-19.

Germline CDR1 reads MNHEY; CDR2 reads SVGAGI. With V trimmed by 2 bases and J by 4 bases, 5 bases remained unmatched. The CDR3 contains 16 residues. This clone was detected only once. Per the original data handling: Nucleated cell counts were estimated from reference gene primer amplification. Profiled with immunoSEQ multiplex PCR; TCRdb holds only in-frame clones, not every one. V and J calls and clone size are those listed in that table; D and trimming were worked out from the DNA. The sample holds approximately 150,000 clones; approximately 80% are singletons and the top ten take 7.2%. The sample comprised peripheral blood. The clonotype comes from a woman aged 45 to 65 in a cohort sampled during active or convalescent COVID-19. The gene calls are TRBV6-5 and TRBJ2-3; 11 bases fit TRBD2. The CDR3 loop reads CASSYNSGGAADTQYF. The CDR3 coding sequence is TGTGCCAGCAGTTACAATAGCGGGGGGGCCGCAGATACGCAGTATTTT.